This entry describes one T cell receptor beta chain. The antigen is not known. These data belong to a study of long-term antiretroviral therapy in people with HIV. Overall study context: The 2015 immediate-ART recommendation came about a decade after the earliest samples.

Investigators performed immunoSEQ version v3.0 at survey level. Data came from immunoSEQ multiplex PCR; TCRdb stores just in-frame clones and leaves some out. The sample lists about 25,000 clones; about 80% were seen once. The CDR3 has 13 amino acids. Germline CDR1 and CDR2: SGHRS and YFSETQ. Between the trimmed V and J ends, which lost 0 bases and 0 bases, there was a span of 3 bases. Study outcomes and limitations: Every time point showed a repertoire led by clones expanded before ART. ART preceded a rise in diversity that nonetheless stayed lower than in transplant donor controls.

The rearrangement uses TRBV5-1 and TRBJ1-1, with no clear D. The source was unsorted PBMCs, collected 1.1 years before starting antiretroviral therapy. This receptor was taken from a woman in her thirties or forties with HIV. In nucleotides, the CDR3 is TGCGCCAGCAGCTTGGGGTTGAACACTGAAGCTTTCTTT. It encodes CASSLGLNTEAFF.